This T cell receptor beta chain was sequenced for a study of cytomegalovirus exposure and HLA in healthy donors. The CDR3 totals 14 residues. Per germline, CDR1 SGHTA and CDR2 FQGNSA. In regard to this clone: An end of the junction differs from the germline gene, which may be a read error.

It was with 60 Vbeta and 13 Jbeta primers that the PCR ran. TCRdb's table, derived via immunoSEQ multiplex PCR, lists solely in-frame clones and lacks some. The table records under 200,000 clones, roughly 74% of them present only once. The sequencing sample was made of PBMCs. The V and J genes are TRBV7-2 and TRBJ2-5; possible D gene TRBD2, 5 bases. Gene TRBJ2-7 matches the end of the DNA better, so the J call may be wrong. The source of this sequence is a woman aged 40 to 50 in good health and CMV-seropositive. CDR3 in DNA: TGTGCCAGCATCTTAAAACTAGGGCCCTACGAGCAGTACTTC. The encoded protein is CASILKLGPYEQYF.